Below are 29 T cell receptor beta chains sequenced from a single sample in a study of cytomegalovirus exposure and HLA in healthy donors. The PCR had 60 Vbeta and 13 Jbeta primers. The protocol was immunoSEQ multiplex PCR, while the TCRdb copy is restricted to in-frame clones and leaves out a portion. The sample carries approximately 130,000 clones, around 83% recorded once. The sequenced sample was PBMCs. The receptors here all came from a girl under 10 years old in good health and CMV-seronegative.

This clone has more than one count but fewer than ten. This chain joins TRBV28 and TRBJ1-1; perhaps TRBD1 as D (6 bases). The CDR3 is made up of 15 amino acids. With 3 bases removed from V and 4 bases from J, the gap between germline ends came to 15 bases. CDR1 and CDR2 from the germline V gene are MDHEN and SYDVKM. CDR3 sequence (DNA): TGTGCCAGCAGTTTGGGGTCGATAGGGGGCACTGAAGCTTTCTTT. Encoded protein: CASSLGSIGGTEAFF.

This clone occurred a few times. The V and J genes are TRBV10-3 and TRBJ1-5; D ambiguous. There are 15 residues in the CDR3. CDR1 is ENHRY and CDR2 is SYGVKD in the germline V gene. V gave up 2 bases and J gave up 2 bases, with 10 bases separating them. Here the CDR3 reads CAISEGRDGNQPQHF. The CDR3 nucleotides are TGTGCCATCAGTGAGGGGAGGGATGGCAATCAGCCCCAGCATTTT.

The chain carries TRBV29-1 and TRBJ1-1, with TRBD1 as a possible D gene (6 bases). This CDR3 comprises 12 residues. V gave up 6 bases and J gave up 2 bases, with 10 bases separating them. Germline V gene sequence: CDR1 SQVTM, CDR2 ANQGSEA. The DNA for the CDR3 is TGCAGCGTGAAGACAGGAAACACTGAAGCTTTCTTT. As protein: CSVKTGNTEAFF.

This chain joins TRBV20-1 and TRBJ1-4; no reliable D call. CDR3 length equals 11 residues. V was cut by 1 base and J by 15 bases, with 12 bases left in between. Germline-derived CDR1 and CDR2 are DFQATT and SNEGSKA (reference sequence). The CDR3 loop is CSARVGVSVFF. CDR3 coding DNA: TGCAGTGCTAGAGTCGGTGTAAGCGTGTTTTTT.

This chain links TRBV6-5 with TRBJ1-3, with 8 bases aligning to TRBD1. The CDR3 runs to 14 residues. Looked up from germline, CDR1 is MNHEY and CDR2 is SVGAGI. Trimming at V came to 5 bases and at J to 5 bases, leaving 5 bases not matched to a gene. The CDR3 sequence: CASSQRQGRNTIYF. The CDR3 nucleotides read TGTGCCAGCAGTCAGAGACAGGGGCGAAACACCATATATTTT.

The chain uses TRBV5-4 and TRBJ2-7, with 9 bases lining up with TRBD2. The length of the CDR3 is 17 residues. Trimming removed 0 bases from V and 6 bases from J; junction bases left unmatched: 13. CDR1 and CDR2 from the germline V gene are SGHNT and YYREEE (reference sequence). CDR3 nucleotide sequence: TGTGCCAGCAGCTTGGGAGGACGGGCAGCGGGGGGAGGCGAGCAGTACTTC. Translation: CASSLGGRAAGGGEQYF.

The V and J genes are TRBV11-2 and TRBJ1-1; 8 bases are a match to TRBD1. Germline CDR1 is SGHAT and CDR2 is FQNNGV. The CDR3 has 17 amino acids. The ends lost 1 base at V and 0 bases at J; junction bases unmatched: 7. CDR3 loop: CASSLGGQGAVNTEAFF. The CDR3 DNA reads TGTGCCAGCAGCTTAGGGGGGCAGGGGGCGGTGAACACTGAAGCTTTCTTT.

The CDR3 sequence: CASTGLIQETQYF. CDR3 nucleotides: TGCGCCAGCACCGGACTAATCCAAGAGACCCAGTACTTC. The V gene is TRBV10-2, the J gene TRBJ2-5; tentative D call: TRBD2 (6 bases). CDR1 and CDR2 (germline): WSHSY, SAAADI. V was shortened by 7 bases and J by 1 base, with 10 bases between the two germline ends. The CDR3 has 13 residues.

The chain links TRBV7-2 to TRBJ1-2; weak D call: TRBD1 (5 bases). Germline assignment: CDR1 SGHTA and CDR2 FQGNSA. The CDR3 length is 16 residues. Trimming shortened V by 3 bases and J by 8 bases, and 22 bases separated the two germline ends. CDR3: CASSLGVGRGEGGYTF. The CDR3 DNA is TGTGCCAGCAGCTTGGGAGTAGGTCGGGGGGAAGGAGGCTACACCTTC. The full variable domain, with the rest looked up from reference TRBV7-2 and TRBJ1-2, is GAGVSQSPSNKVTEKGKDVELRCDPISGHTALYWYRQSLGQGLEFLIYFQGNSAPDKSGLPSDRFSAERTGGSVSTLTIQRTQQEDSAVYLCASSLGVGRGEGGYTFGSGTRLTVV.

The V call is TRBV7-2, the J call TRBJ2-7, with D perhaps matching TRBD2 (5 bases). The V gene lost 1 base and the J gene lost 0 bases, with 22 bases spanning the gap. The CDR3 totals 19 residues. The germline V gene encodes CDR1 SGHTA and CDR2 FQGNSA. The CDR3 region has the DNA TGTGCCAGCAGCTTAGGGGGTAGCGTAGGACGTCTTGCCTCCTACGAGCAGTACTTC. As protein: CASSLGGSVGRLASYEQYF. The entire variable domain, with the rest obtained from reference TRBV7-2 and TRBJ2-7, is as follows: GAGVSQSPSNKVTEKGKDVELRCDPISGHTALYWYRQSLGQGLEFLIYFQGNSAPDKSGLPSDRFSAERTGGSVSTLTIQRTQQEDSAVYLCASSLGGSVGRLASYEQYFGPGTRLTVT.

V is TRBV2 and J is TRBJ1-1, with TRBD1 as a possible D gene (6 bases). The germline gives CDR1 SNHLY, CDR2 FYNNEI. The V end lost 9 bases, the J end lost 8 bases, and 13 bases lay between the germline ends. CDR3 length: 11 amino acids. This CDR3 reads CARRKGTEAFF. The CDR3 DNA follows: TGTGCCAGAAGAAAGGGGACAGAAGCTTTCTTT.

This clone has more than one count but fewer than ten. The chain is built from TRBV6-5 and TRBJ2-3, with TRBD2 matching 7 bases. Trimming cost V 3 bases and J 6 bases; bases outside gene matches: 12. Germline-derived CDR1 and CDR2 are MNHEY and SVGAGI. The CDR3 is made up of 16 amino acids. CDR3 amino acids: CASSYALQRDLDTQYF. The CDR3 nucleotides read TGTGCCAGCAGTTATGCCCTCCAGCGGGATTTGGATACGCAGTATTTT.

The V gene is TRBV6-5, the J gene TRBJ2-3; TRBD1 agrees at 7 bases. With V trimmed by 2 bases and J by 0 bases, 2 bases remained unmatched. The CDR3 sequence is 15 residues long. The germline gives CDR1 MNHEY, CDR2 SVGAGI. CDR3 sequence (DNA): TGTGCCAGCAGTTACCGGACAGGTAGCACAGATACGCAGTATTTT. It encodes CASSYRTGSTDTQYF.

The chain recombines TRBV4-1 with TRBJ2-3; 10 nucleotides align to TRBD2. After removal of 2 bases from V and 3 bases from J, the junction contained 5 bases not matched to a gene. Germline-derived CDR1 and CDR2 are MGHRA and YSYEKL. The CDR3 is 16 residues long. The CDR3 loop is CASSQLAGVGTDTQYF. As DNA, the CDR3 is TGCGCCAGCAGCCAACTAGCGGGGGTTGGAACAGATACGCAGTATTTT.

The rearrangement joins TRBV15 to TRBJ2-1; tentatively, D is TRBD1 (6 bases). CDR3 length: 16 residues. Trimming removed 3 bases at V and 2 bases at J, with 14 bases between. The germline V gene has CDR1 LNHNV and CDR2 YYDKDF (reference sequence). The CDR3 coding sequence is TGTGCCACCAGCAGGGATGACAGGTCCCCCTACAATGAGCAGTTCTTC. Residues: CATSRDDRSPYNEQFF.

The CDR3 reads CASSPTASLSNYGYTF. The CDR3 DNA follows: TGTGCCAGCAGCCCGACAGCGAGCCTCTCTAACTATGGCTACACCTTC. The chain couples TRBV4-2 to TRBJ1-2; D is perhaps TRBD1 (5 bases). Per the germline V gene, CDR1 is LGHNA and CDR2 is YNFKEQ. The germline V and J ends were trimmed by 4 bases and 0 bases, with 15 bases remaining between them. This CDR3 comprises 16 residues.

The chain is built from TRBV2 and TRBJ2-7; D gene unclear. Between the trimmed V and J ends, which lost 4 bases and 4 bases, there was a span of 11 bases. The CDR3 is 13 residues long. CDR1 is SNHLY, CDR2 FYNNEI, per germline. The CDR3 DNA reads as TGTGCCAGCAGTGGACTCCTGGCTTACGAGCAGTACTTC. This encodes CASSGLLAYEQYF.

For the CDR3, the DNA is TGTGCCAGCAGCGATCGGACTAGCGGGGGGTGGTTTCTTACGCAGTATTTT. Protein sequence: CASSDRTSGGWFLTQYF. The chain joins TRBV7-2 to TRBJ2-3, with TRBD2 matching 14 bases. Germline trimming cut 5 bases from V and 8 bases from J; bases unmatched to any gene: 12. The CDR3 length is 17 residues. Germline values: CDR1 SGHTA, CDR2 FQGNSA.

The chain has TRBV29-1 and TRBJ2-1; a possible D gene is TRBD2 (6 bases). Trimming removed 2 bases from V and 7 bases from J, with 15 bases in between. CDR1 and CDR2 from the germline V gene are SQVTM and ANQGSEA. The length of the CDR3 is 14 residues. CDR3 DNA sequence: TGCAGCGTTGAATTGCCGGGAGAGTGGAATGAGCAGTTCTTC. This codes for CSVELPGEWNEQFF.

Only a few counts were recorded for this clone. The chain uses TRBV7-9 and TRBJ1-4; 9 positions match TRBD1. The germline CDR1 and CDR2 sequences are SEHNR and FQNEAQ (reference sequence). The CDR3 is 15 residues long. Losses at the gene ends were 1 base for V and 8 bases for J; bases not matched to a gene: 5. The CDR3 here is CASSLEVTGGEKLFF. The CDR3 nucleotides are TGTGCCAGCAGCTTAGAGGTTACAGGGGGCGAAAAACTGTTTTTT. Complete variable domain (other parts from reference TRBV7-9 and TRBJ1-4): DTGVSQNPRHKITKRGQNVTFRCDPISEHNRLYWYRQTLGQGPEFLTYFQNEAQLEKSRLLSDRFSAERPKGSFSTLEIQRTEQGDSAMYLCASSLEVTGGEKLFFGSGTQLSVL.

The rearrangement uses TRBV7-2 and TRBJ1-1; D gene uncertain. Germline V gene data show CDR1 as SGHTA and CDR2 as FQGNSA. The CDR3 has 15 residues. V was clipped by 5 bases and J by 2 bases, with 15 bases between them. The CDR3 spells CASSLVSQFNTEAFF. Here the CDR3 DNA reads TGTGCCAGCAGCCTCGTGTCACAGTTTAACACTGAAGCTTTCTTT.

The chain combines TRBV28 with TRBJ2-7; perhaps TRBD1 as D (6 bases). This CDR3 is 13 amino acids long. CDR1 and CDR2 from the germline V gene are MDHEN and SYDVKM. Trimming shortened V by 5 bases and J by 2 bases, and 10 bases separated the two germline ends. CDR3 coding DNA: TGTGCCAGCAGTCCGGGACAAACCTACGAGCAGTACTTC. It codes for CASSPGQTYEQYF.

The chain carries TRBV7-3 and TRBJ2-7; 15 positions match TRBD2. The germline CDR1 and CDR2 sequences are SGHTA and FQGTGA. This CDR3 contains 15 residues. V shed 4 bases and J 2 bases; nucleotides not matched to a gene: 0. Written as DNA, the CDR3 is TGTGCCAGCAGCTGGACTAGCGGGGGGGCCTACGAGCAGTACTTC. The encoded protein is CASSWTSGGAYEQYF. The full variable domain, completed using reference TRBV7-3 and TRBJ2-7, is GAGVSQTPSNKVTEKGKYVELRCDPISGHTALYWYRQSLGQGPEFLIYFQGTGAADDSGLPNDRFFAVRPEGSVSTLKIQRTERGDSAVYLCASSWTSGGAYEQYFGPGTRLTVT.

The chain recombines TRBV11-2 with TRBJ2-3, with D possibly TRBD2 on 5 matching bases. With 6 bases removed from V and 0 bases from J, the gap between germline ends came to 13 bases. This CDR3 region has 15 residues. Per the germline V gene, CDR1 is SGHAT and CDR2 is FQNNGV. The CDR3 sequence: CASSTLGGSTDTQYF. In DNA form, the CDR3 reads TGTGCCAGCAGTACATTAGGCGGGAGCACAGATACGCAGTATTTT.

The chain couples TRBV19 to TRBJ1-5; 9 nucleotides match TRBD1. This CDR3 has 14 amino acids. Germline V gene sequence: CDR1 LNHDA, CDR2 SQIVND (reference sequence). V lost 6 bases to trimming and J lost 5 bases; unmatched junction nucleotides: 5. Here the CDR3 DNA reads TGTGCCAGTAGGAGGACAGGGGAGGATCAGCCCCAGCATTTT. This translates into CASRRTGEDQPQHF.

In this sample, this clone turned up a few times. This CDR3 reads CATSRGISAYEQYF. The DNA of the CDR3 is TGTGCCACCAGCAGAGGAATCTCGGCCTACGAGCAGTACTTC. The chain employs TRBV15 and TRBJ2-7, with D hard to call. This CDR3 is 14 amino acids long. Trimming shortened V by 1 base and J by 2 bases, and 9 bases separated the two germline ends. Per germline, CDR1 LNHNV and CDR2 YYDKDF (reference sequence).

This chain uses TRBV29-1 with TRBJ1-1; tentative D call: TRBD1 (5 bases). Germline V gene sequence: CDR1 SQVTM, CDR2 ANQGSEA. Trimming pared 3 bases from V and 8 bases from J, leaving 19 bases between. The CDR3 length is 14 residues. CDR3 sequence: CSVEGFQGGGEAFF. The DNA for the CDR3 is TGCAGCGTTGAGGGTTTTCAGGGTGGGGGGGAAGCTTTCTTT.

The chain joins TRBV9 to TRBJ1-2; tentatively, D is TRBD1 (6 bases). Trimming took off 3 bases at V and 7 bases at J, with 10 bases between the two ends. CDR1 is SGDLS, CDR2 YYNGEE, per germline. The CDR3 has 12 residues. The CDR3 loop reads CASSGAGVGYTF. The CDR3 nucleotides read TGTGCCAGCAGCGGGGCAGGGGTTGGCTACACCTTC.

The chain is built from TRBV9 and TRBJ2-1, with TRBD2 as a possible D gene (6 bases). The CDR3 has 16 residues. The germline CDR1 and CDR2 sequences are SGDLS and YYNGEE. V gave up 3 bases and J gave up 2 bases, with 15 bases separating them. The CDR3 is CASSAGGGYPYNEQFF. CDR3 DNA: TGTGCCAGCAGCGCAGGAGGAGGGTACCCCTACAATGAGCAGTTCTTC.